This TCR beta chain was obtained from a study of cytomegalovirus exposure and HLA in healthy donors. Notes on the study in general: Across all donors, roughly uniform sequencing depth was an assumption of the presence/absence analyses.

On this clone: Its target is not known.

The PCR ran on 60 Vbeta and 13 Jbeta primers. The assay was immunoSEQ multiplex PCR, and TCRdb's table has in-frame clones only and misses some. The table has some 150,000 clones, roughly four fifths seen once; the top ten hold roughly 10%. The receptor was derived from a man aged 45-60 years in good health and CMV-seropositive. The sample taken for sequencing was PBMCs.

For the CDR3, the DNA is TGTGCCAGCAGTTCGGACAGTCTACGACGGGGTGAGCAGTTCTTC. Amino acids: CASSSDSLRRGEQFF. This sequence joins TRBV27 and TRBJ2-1; D is perhaps TRBD1 (6 bases). Germline assignment: CDR1 MNHEY and CDR2 SMNVEV (reference sequence). Trimming shortened V by 4 bases and J by 9 bases, and 19 bases separated the two germline ends. This CDR3 contains 15 residues.